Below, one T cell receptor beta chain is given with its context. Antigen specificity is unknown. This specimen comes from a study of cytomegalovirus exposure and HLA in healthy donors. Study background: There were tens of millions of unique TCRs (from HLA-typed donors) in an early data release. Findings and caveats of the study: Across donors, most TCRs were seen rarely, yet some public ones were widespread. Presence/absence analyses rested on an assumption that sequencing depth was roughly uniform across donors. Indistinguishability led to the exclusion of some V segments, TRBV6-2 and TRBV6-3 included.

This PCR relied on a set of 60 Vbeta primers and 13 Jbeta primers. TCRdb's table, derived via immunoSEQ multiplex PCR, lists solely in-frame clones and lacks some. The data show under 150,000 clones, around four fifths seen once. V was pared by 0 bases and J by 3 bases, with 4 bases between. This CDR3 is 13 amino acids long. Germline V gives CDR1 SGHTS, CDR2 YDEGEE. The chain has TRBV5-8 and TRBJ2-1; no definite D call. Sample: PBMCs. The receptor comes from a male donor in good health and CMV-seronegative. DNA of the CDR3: TGTGCCAGCAGCTTGGTTCTCTACAATGAGCAGTTCTTC. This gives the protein CASSLVLYNEQFF.